This TCR beta chain was captured in a study of cytomegalovirus exposure and HLA in healthy donors. This clone is a singleton in its sample. The antigen is not known. Findings of the study overall: Later genetic work tied a missense DCLRE1C variant to beta-chain V and J trimming. A prior analysis recorded that most TCR beta V segments were productive about 87% or about 30% of the time.

Germline trimming cut 7 bases from V and 2 bases from J; bases unmatched to any gene: 10. Germline CDR1 reads SGHTA; CDR2 reads FQGNSA. The CDR3 totals 15 residues. It was with 60 Vbeta and 13 Jbeta primers that the PCR ran. In the authors' methods: Per a later analysis, the number of unique TCR beta chains was some 80 million, of which about 11 million were shared. Using immunoSEQ multiplex PCR, the repertoire was profiled, and TCRdb retains in-frame clones only, with some absent. The V and J calls and clone size are taken from that table; D and trimming were inferred from the DNA. The table includes some 100,000 clones, under 85% detected once.

The sample was PBMCs. This clonotype originated in a woman in her forties or fifties in good health and CMV-seropositive. The J gene is TRBJ1-2, the V gene TRBV7-2, with TRBD1 matching 7 bases. DNA of the CDR3: TGTGCCAGCACCAAAGACAGGGCGGTGAACTATGGCTACACCTTC. Protein: CASTKDRAVNYGYTF.